The 20 T cell receptor beta chains below come from one sample, sequenced in a study of cytomegalovirus exposure and HLA in healthy donors. The PCR contained 60 Vbeta and 13 Jbeta primers. Sequencing used immunoSEQ multiplex PCR; TCRdb keeps in-frame clones, though not all of them. Here the sample spans over 85,000 clones, around 79% being singletons. The sequenced material came from PBMCs. These TCRs come from a young woman in good health and CMV-seronegative.

This chain connects TRBV10-1 to TRBJ2-5; D is unclear. TRBJ2-7 explains the end of the DNA better; the J call may be wrong. Germline V gene sequence: CDR1 WNHNN, CDR2 SYGVQD (reference sequence). The CDR3 extends over 14 amino acids. CDR3 loop: CASSGRWVVGEQYF. Written as DNA, the CDR3 is TGCGCCAGCAGCGGTCGTTGGGTAGTGGGCGAGCAGTACTTC.

J is TRBJ2-7 and V is TRBV12-2; TRBD1 is taken as the D call from the table, unchecked against the DNA. TRBV12-2 is termed a pseudogene. This CDR3 comprises 16 residues. The CDR3 sequence is CASRLNRTGADYEQYF. DNA for the CDR3: TGTGCAAGTCGCCTAAATAGGACAGGGGCGGACTACGAGCAGTACTTC.

This chain connects TRBV30 to TRBJ2-7; tentative D call: TRBD2 (6 bases). CDR1 is GTSNPN and CDR2 is SVGIG in the germline V gene (reference sequence). V shed 0 bases and J shed 7 bases, with 22 bases lying between them. This CDR3 region has 16 residues. CDR3 loop: CAWSVPSGGRYWEQYF. In nucleotides, the CDR3 is TGTGCCTGGAGTGTACCTAGTGGGGGGAGATATTGGGAGCAGTACTTC.

The sample holds one count of this clone. This CDR3 is CASSQDRTVSGNTIYF. CDR3 nucleotides: TGCGCCAGCAGCCAAGATAGAACGGTCTCTGGAAACACCATATATTTT. The rearrangement links TRBV4-3 to TRBJ1-3; D gene unclear. This CDR3 contains 16 residues. Germline V gene sequence: CDR1 LGHNA, CDR2 YSLEER. The V and J ends lost 0 bases and 0 bases respectively, with 9 bases between them.

The chain recombines TRBV5-1 with TRBJ2-7, with a tentative D call TRBD2 (6 bases). V gave up 6 bases and J gave up 5 bases, with 15 bases separating them. This CDR3 is 13 amino acids long. Germline CDR1 and CDR2: SGHRS and YFSETQ. Written as DNA, the CDR3 is TGCGCCAGCATGGGGGGAGTGGTGAACGAGCAGTACTTC. Residues: CASMGGVVNEQYF.

This chain links TRBV9 with TRBJ1-2; 7 bases are a match to TRBD1. The germline gives CDR1 SGDLS, CDR2 YYNGEE. The CDR3 has 16 amino acids. J lost 6 bases, V lost 4 bases, and 15 bases had no gene match. CDR3 DNA: TGTGCCAGCAGCACCGGACAGGTGGGACGGGATGATGGCTACACCTTC. It is translated as CASSTGQVGRDDGYTF.

The CDR3 reads CASSYSSGLPYEQYF. The CDR3 DNA reads TGTGCCAGCAGTTACTCGTCAGGGCTACCCTACGAGCAGTACTTC. V usage is TRBV6-5 and J usage is TRBJ2-7, with D perhaps matching TRBD1 (5 bases). The CDR3 covers 15 residues. The V gene's germline CDR1 is MNHEY and CDR2 SVGAGI. With 0 bases removed from V and 2 bases from J, the gap between germline ends came to 11 bases.

This clone was recorded once. J is TRBJ2-2 and V is TRBV7-6, with TRBD1 matching over 9 bases. V shed 5 bases, J shed 5 bases, and the junction held 6 bases outside the gene matches. There are 15 residues in the CDR3. Germline V CDR1 and CDR2: SGHVS, FNYEAQ. Here the CDR3 reads CASSAPGQGTGELFF. In DNA form, the CDR3 reads TGTGCCAGCAGCGCTCCGGGACAGGGTACCGGGGAGCTGTTTTTT.

The chain recombines TRBV6-5 with TRBJ2-7, with D uncertain. From germline, CDR1 is MNHEY and CDR2 SVGAGI. V lost 6 bases and J lost 9, with 18 bases in between. This CDR3 comprises 13 residues. CDR3 sequence: CASSTGSILGQYF. CDR3 DNA: TGTGCCAGCAGCACCGGGTCCATCTTAGGGCAGTACTTC.

The chain recombines TRBV4-3 with TRBJ1-2, with a tentative D call TRBD1 (6 bases). Looked up from germline, CDR1 is LGHNA and CDR2 is YSLEER. CDR3 size: 15 residues. Trimming took off 3 bases at V and 4 bases at J, with 15 bases between the two ends. The CDR3 is CASSQHRQDPYGYTF. The CDR3 coding sequence is TGCGCCAGCAGCCAGCACCGACAGGACCCCTATGGCTACACCTTC.

The CDR3 sequence: CAWSHTGSEAFF. CDR3 in DNA: TGTGCCTGGAGTCACACAGGGTCTGAAGCTTTCTTT. The gene calls are TRBV30 and TRBJ1-1; D possibly corresponds to TRBD1 (6 bases). The CDR3 runs to 12 residues. Germline assignment: CDR1 GTSNPN and CDR2 SVGIG (reference sequence). Trimming removed 2 bases from V and 6 bases from J, with 10 bases in between.

This clone was seen more than once but under ten times. V gene TRBV6-1 combines with J gene TRBJ2-2; no clear D. The ends were cut back, 3 bases at V and 5 bases at J, with 13 bases in the middle. CDR3 size: 15 residues. Germline V gives CDR1 MNHNS, CDR2 SASEGT. The CDR3 region has the DNA TGTGCCAGCAGTGACGCTAATGCAAAAACCGGGGAGCTGTTTTTT. Encoded protein: CASSDANAKTGELFF.

Here the CDR3 reads CASSGGEKNIQYF. CDR3 bases: TGTGCCAGCAGCGGGGGGGAAAAAAACATTCAGTACTTC. J is TRBJ2-4 and V is TRBV9; a possible D gene is TRBD2 (6 bases). The length of the CDR3 is 13 residues. Germline V CDR1 and CDR2: SGDLS, YYNGEE. With 3 bases removed from V and 4 bases from J, the gap between germline ends came to 8 bases.

The chain is built from TRBV4-2 and TRBJ1-4; maybe TRBD1 (5 bases). This CDR3 comprises 17 residues. The germline V and J ends were trimmed by 0 bases and 7 bases, with 18 bases remaining between them. Germline loops: CDR1 LGHNA, CDR2 YNFKEQ. The CDR3 region has the DNA TGTGCCAGCAGCCAAGAAAGGGGAATTGGGTCTGGTGAAAAACTGTTTTTT. Translated: CASSQERGIGSGEKLFF.

The V and J genes are TRBV27 and TRBJ2-7; D not resolved. CDR1 and CDR2 from the germline V gene are MNHEY and SMNVEV (reference sequence). V gave up 0 bases and J gave up 7 bases, with 7 bases separating them. The CDR3 length is 12 residues. The DNA for the CDR3 is TGTGCCAGCAGTTTATCCCCCAGAGAGCAGTACTTC. It is translated as CASSLSPREQYF.

The V and J genes are TRBV11-1 and TRBJ2-5; possibly TRBD1 or TRBD2 for D (6 bases each). The CDR3 extends over 15 amino acids. V was shortened by 4 bases and J by 0 bases, with 12 bases between the two germline ends. Germline CDR1 and CDR2: SGHAT and FQDESV (reference sequence). The CDR3 is CASSSAGEDQETQYF. DNA for the CDR3: TGTGCCAGCAGCTCAGCAGGGGAGGACCAAGAGACCCAGTACTTC.

The chain links TRBV30 to TRBJ1-2, with a tentative D call TRBD1 (6 bases). Germline assignment: CDR1 GTSNPN and CDR2 SVGIG (reference sequence). This CDR3 has 15 amino acids. Trimming pared 0 bases from V and 5 bases from J, leaving 16 bases between. The CDR3 region is CAWSVGQGSVYGYTF. CDR3 coding DNA: TGTGCCTGGAGTGTAGGTCAGGGGTCCGTATATGGCTACACCTTC.

The V call is TRBV15, the J call TRBJ2-2, with 9 bases identical to TRBD2. V shed 3 bases, J shed 9 bases, and the junction held 5 bases outside the gene matches. Germline assignment: CDR1 LNHNV and CDR2 YYDKDF (reference sequence). The CDR3 totals 14 residues. CDR3 amino acids: CATSRQREVRELFF. Written as DNA, the CDR3 is TGTGCCACCAGCAGGCAGCGGGAGGTGAGGGAGCTGTTTTTT.

The V call is TRBV10-2, the J call TRBJ1-4; a weak D match, TRBD1 (5 bases). Germline lookup yields CDR1 WSHSY and CDR2 SAAADI. CDR3 length: 14 residues. Trimming stripped 7 bases from V and 0 bases from J, with 9 bases between. As DNA, the CDR3 is TGCGCCAGCACCCGACAGCCAACTAATGAAAAACTGTTTTTT. This codes for CASTRQPTNEKLFF.

The V gene is TRBV28, the J gene TRBJ2-3; the match to TRBD1 covers 8 bases. This CDR3 has 14 amino acids. Germline loops: CDR1 MDHEN, CDR2 SYDVKM. V dropped 3 bases and J dropped 4; count of bases not matched to a gene: 3. In nucleotides, the CDR3 is TGTGCCAGCAGTTTGGGACAGGTCTCAGATACGCAGTATTTT. Protein product: CASSLGQVSDTQYF.